This T cell receptor (beta chain) was found in a study of glioma-infiltrating T cells after dendritic cell vaccination. Study background: Patients received three intradermal dendritic cell vaccine injections at biweekly intervals.

The PCR used 60 V beta and 13 J beta primers. The repertoire was sequenced with immunoSEQ multiplex PCR; TCRdb's copy has only in-frame clones and lacks some. The sample gives more than 95,000 clones, approximately 80% of which show up once; approximately 5.4% is in the top ten. Per germline, CDR1 MNHEY and CDR2 SMNVEV (reference sequence). CDR3 size: 16 residues. The V and J ends lost 4 bases and 7 bases respectively, with 22 bases between them. The time point denotes: after dendritic cell vaccination, including at tumor progression/relapse. All glioblastoma patients lacked an isocitrate dehydrogenase mutation.

Source: blood, taken after dendritic cell vaccination. The source of this sequence is a human donor with glioblastoma. The chain carries TRBV27 and TRBJ2-5; D possibly corresponds to TRBD2 (5 bases). The CDR3 loop is CASSSTLRTGIGTQYF. The DNA for the CDR3 is TGTGCCAGCAGTTCGACCCTTCGGACGGGGATTGGGACCCAGTACTTC.